This TCR beta chain was obtained from a study of blood T cell repertoires in COVID-19. Original handling: Researchers report that nucleated cell counts were estimated from reference gene primer amplification. The data were produced by immunoSEQ multiplex PCR, yet TCRdb's version contains in-frame clones alone and is incomplete. The DNA gave D and trimming, while V, J and clone size come from that table. The table lists 77,000 or so clones, approximately 89% of them singletons. The CDR3 totals 15 residues. The germline gives CDR1 MNHNY, CDR2 SVGAGI (reference sequence). The V gene end was trimmed by 3 bases and the J gene end by 5 bases; junction bases not matched to a gene: 8.

This sequence joins TRBV6-6 and TRBJ2-7; 9 bases match TRBD1. The specimen sequenced was peripheral blood. This receptor was identified in a man older than 75 with acute or convalescent COVID-19. The CDR3 bases are TGTGCCAGCAGTTATACGGGACAGGGTGGCAACGAGCAGTACTTC. This gives the protein CASSYTGQGGNEQYF.